Sequencing of this T cell receptor (beta chain) was carried out in a study of metastatic and nonmetastatic thyroid tumors. Until they underwent thyroid surgery, no patient had received any treatment. In the original analysis: Construction of a distant-metastasis classifier for papillary thyroid cancer relied on CDR3 differences across clinicopathological groups. TCRdb re-clonotyped the PCR reads through MiXCR. TCRdb assigned the V and J calls; the authors' analysis was not used. The repertoire consists of around 34,000 clones, with 15% to 20% occurring once and the leading ten covering nearly 3.5%. Germline values: CDR1 GTSNPN, CDR2 SVGIG (reference sequence). The CDR3 is 15 amino acids. Deletions cut 2 bases from V and 2 bases from J, with 14 bases between. Study observations and caveats: Reported TCR beta diversity, measured in blood and tumor, was significantly higher for malignant thyroid tumors than for benign nodules.

This clone has at least ten counts. No antigen is known for it. Input material: blood. The receptor was derived from a female donor with papillary thyroid cancer or a benign thyroid nodule (not recorded which). Some clones in this sample may be carry-over from other donors' samples. This chain joins TRBV30 and TRBJ2-3, with D perhaps given as TRBD1 or TRBD2 (6 bases each). In nucleotides, the CDR3 is TGTGCCTGGAGTACAGGGACTTCTCACACAGATACGCAGTATTTT. Translating gives CAWSTGTSHTDTQYF.